This T cell receptor (beta chain) emerged from a study of blood T cell repertoires in COVID-19. This clone was found a few times. CDR1 is MGHRA, CDR2 YSYEKL, per germline. After removal of 1 base from V and 0 bases from J, the junction contained 11 bases not matched to a gene. This CDR3 is built from 18 residues. Here immunoSEQ multiplex PCR was the method, and the copy in TCRdb shows in-frame clones only, minus some. The sample holds some 57,000 clones, around nine tenths seen once. The sequenced material came from peripheral blood. This TCR derives from a man aged 65 to 79 with acute or convalescent COVID-19. This rearrangement joins TRBV4-1 to TRBJ2-7; 8 nucleotides match TRBD2. The chain's CDR3 is CASSQAESASGYSYEQYF. The CDR3 bases are TGCGCCAGCAGCCAAGCCGAGTCGGCTAGCGGGTACTCCTACGAGCAGTACTTC.